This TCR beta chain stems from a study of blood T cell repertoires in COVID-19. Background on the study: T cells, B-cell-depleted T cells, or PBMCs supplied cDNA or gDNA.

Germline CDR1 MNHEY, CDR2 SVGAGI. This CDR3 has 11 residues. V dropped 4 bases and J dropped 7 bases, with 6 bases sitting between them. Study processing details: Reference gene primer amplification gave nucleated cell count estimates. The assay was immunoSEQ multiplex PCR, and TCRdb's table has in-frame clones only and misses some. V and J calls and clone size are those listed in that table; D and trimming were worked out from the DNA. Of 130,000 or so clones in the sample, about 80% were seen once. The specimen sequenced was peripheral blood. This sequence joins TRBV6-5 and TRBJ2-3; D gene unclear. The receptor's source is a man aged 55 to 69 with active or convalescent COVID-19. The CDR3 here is CASSSPYTQYF. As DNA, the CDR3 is TGTGCCAGCAGTTCCCCCTATACGCAGTATTTT.